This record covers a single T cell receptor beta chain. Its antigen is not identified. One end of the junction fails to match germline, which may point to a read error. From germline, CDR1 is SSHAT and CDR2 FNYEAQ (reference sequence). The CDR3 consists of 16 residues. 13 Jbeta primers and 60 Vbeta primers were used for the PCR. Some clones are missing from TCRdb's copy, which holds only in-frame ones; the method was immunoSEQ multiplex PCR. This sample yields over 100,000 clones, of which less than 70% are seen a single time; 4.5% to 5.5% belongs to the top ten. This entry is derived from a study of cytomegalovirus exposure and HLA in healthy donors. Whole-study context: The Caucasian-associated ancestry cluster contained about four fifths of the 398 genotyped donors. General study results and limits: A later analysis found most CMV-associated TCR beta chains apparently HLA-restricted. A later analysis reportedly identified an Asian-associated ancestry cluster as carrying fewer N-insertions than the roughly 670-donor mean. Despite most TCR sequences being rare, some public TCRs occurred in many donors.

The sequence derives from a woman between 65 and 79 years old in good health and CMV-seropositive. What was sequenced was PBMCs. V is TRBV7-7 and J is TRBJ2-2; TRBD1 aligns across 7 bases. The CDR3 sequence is CASSTTGTAGTGELFF. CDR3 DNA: TGTGCTAGCAGCACAACCGGGACAGCCGGCACCGGGGAGCTGTTTTTT.